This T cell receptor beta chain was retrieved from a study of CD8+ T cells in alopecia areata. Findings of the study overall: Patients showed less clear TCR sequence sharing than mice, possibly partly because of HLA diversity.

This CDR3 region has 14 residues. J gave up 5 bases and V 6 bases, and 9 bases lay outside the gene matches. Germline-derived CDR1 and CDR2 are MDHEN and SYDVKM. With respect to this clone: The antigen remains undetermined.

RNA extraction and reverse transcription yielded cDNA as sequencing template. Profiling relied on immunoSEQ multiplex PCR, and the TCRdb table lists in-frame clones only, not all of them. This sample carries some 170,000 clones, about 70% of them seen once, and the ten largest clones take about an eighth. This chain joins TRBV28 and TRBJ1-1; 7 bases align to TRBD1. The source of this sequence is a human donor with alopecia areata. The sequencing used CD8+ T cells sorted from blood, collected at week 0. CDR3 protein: CASRHRGGGTEAFF. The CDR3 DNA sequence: TGTGCCAGCAGACACAGGGGCGGGGGTACTGAAGCTTTCTTT.